This TCR beta chain was found in a study of cytomegalovirus exposure and HLA in healthy donors. The CDR3 runs 13 residues. V dropped 1 base and J dropped 3 bases, with 6 bases sitting between them. CDR1 is SGHTA, CDR2 FQGNSA, per germline. PCR involved 60 Vbeta and 13 Jbeta primers. Only in-frame clones appear in the TCRdb table, and some are missing; sequencing was by immunoSEQ multiplex PCR. The sample includes over 110,000 clones, 65% to 80% seen only once; the top ten take just over 8.5%. Healthy bone marrow donors made up the donor group. Material for sequencing was PBMCs. The V and J genes are TRBV7-2 and TRBJ1-2; unclear D gene. The source is a woman between 45 and 60 years old in good health and CMV-seropositive. The CDR3: CASSLGADYGYTF. CDR3 bases: TGTGCCAGCAGCTTAGGTGCGGACTATGGCTACACCTTC.